These 9 T cell receptor beta chains came from one sample sequenced in a study of blood T cell repertoires in COVID-19. Clones were sequenced by immunoSEQ multiplex PCR, and TCRdb holds only the in-frame ones, with some missing. Here the sample spans about 75,000 clones, roughly 78% being singletons. Sequenced: peripheral blood. Receptor source: a woman aged 80 or older with active or convalescent COVID-19.

The rearrangement joins TRBV14 to TRBJ1-4; D is undetermined. Looked up from germline, CDR1 is SGHDN and CDR2 is FVKESK. This CDR3 region has 15 residues. V shed 3 bases and J shed 7 bases, with 15 bases lying between them. The CDR3 DNA follows: TGTGCCAGCAGCCAGCCGGGAATCAGTGTTGAAAAACTGTTTTTT. It yields the protein CASSQPGISVEKLFF.

This clone has only one observation. The genes are TRBV19 and TRBJ2-7; 7 positions match TRBD2. V gave up 7 bases and J gave up 5 bases; unmatched junction bases: 8. The CDR3 contains 13 residues. CDR1 is LNHDA and CDR2 is SQIVND in the germline V gene (reference sequence). The DNA for the CDR3 is TGTGCCAGTAAATTTAGCGGGTCCAACGAGCAGTACTTC. It translates to CASKFSGSNEQYF.

This clone was observed a few times. The rearrangement links TRBV27 to TRBJ1-1; D remains unclear. The length of the CDR3 is 16 residues. V was clipped by 7 bases and J by 2 bases, with 20 bases between them. Germline V lookup: CDR1 MNHEY, CDR2 SMNVEV (reference sequence). This CDR3 reads CASIPRRPLGNTEAFF. The CDR3 DNA reads TGTGCCAGCATTCCACGTCGGCCCCTAGGTAACACTGAAGCTTTCTTT.

This rearrangement joins TRBV5-6 to TRBJ1-3; D remains unclear. The V and J ends lost 2 bases and 0 bases respectively, with 9 bases between them. Germline V gives CDR1 SGHDT, CDR2 YYEEEE. The CDR3 runs to 15 residues. CDR3 amino acids: CASSFVRSSGNTIYF. CDR3 nucleotide sequence: TGTGCCAGCAGCTTTGTAAGGAGCTCTGGAAACACCATATATTTT.

The chain joins TRBV11-2 to TRBJ1-6; perhaps TRBD1 as D (6 bases). The V end lost 4 bases, the J end lost 7 bases, and 17 bases lay between the germline ends. The CDR3 is 16 residues long. CDR1 and CDR2 from the germline V gene are SGHAT and FQNNGV. CDR3 in DNA: TGTGCCAGCAGCTCATACACAGGGTCTCTCAATTCACCCCTCCACTTT. This translates into CASSSYTGSLNSPLHF.

CDR3 in amino acids: CASRASRLTEGGYTF. In nucleotides, the CDR3 is TGTGCCAGCAGGGCCTCGCGACTAACCGAGGGAGGCTACACCTTC. V and J are TRBV27 and TRBJ1-2; no clear D gene. The V and J ends lost 6 bases and 8 bases respectively, with 22 bases between them. Germline-derived CDR1 and CDR2 are MNHEY and SMNVEV (reference sequence). This CDR3 comprises 15 residues.

The CDR3 reads CASSPRAGYQPQHF. The CDR3 nucleotides are TGTGCCAGCAGTCCCCGAGCAGGGTATCAGCCCCAGCATTTT. The chain links TRBV27 to TRBJ1-5; a weak D match, TRBD1 (5 bases). The CDR3 contains 14 residues. Trimming took off 5 bases at V and 5 bases at J, with 13 bases between the two ends. Germline CDR1 and CDR2: MNHEY and SMNVEV (reference sequence).

This chain joins TRBV7-2 and TRBJ2-3; the match to TRBD2 covers 11 bases. This CDR3 has 14 amino acids. J gave up 13 bases and V 1 base, and 7 bases lay outside the gene matches. Germline CDR1 reads SGHTA; CDR2 reads FQGNSA. The CDR3 is CASSLGLAGGEEYF. The CDR3 region has the DNA TGTGCCAGCAGCTTAGGCCTAGCGGGGGGAGAGGAGTATTTT.

The rearrangement joins TRBV7-9 to TRBJ1-1; possibly TRBD1 for D (5 bases). The germline V gene has CDR1 SEHNR and CDR2 FQNEAQ (reference sequence). The CDR3 loop spans 14 amino acids. V was cut by 3 bases and J by 4 bases, with 12 bases left in between. The CDR3 spells CASSFRQGGTEAFF. The CDR3 DNA reads as TGTGCCAGCAGCTTTCGGCAGGGAGGCACTGAAGCTTTCTTT.